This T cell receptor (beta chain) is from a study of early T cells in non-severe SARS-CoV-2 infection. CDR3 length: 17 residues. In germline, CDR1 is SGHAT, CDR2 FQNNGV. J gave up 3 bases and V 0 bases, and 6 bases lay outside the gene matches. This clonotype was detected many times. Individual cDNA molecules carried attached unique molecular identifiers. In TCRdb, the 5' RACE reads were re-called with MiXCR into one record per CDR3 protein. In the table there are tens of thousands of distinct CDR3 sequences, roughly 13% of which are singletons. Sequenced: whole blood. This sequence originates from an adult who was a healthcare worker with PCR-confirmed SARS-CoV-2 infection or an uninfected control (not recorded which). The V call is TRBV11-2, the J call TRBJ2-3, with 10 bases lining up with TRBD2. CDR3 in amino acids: CASSLEPLSGGTDTQYF. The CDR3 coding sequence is TGTGCCAGCAGCTTAGAACCCCTTAGCGGGGGGACAGATACGCAGTATTTT.